This T cell receptor (beta chain) was captured in a study of shared clonotypes between healthy human individuals. Study-level information: Each donor had three CD4 naive, three CD4 memory, two CD8 naive and one CD8 memory plate.

Sequenced by immunoSEQ multiplex PCR; TCRdb stores in-frame clones only, minus some. The profile shows hundreds of thousands of clones, approximately 96% of them singletons. Whole-study findings and limits: Generally, naive subsets (rather than memory subsets) showed larger estimated richness. Four donors had approximately 4.6% of their naive CD4 clonotypes in common.

This CDR3 is 12 amino acids long. V was cut by 8 bases and J by 5 bases, with 9 bases left in between. Per the germline V gene, CDR1 is SNHLY and CDR2 is FYNNEI. Terminally differentiated effector memory CD45RA+ cells were excluded from the naive CD8 cells, which were CD45RO-negative and positively selected for CCR7. Those who donated, Caucasian adults without exception, all lived in Nashville, Tennessee. This clone was seen just once. Its antigen is still unknown. The receptor was isolated from a woman aged 25 to 45 in good health. The J gene is TRBJ2-2, the V gene TRBV2; D is unresolved. Material for sequencing was naive CD8+ T cells sorted from blood. CDR3 DNA sequence: TGTGCCAGCCACAGTGGGACCGGGGAGCTGTTTTTT. Encoded protein: CASHSGTGELFF.